This T cell receptor (beta chain) originates from a study of blood T cells in healthy people across ages. Study-level results: Estimates based on one million T cells were treated as lower bounds.

Primed by a sample-barcoded 5' primer and a J-beta primer mix, a second PCR proceeded for about 6 to 12 cycles. Each CDR3 protein gets one entry after TCRdb re-called the 5' RACE reads with MiXCR. The sample shows approximately 810,000 distinct CDR3 sequences, about 28% of them seen only once. The CDR3 covers 16 residues. Germline V gene data show CDR1 as SGHTA and CDR2 as FQGNSA. V gave up 2 bases and J gave up 0 bases; unmatched junction bases: 5. Details on this clonotype: Its antigen is currently unknown.

This receptor was taken from a woman older than 75 in good health. The chain uses TRBV7-2 and TRBJ1-1; 8 bases agree with TRBD1. What was sequenced was blood. CDR3 amino acids: CASSLMAGGLNTEAFF. DNA of the CDR3: TGTGCCAGCAGCTTAATGGCAGGGGGCTTGAACACTGAAGCTTTCTTT.